The 20 T cell receptor beta chains reported below all come from one sample, sequenced in a study of long-term antiretroviral therapy in people with HIV. At the survey level, the v3.0 immunoSEQ assay was run. Sequenced by immunoSEQ multiplex PCR; TCRdb stores in-frame clones only, minus some. The sample consists of approximately 37,000 clones, 83% of them appearing once. The sequencing here drew on unsorted PBMCs, taken 1 year after starting antiretroviral therapy. The receptors were gathered from a young man with HIV.

V gene TRBV10-2 combines with J gene TRBJ2-1, with 7 nucleotides matching TRBD1. This CDR3 is built from 16 residues. The trim removed 2 bases at V and 7 bases at J, leaving 11 bases unmatched. CDR1 WSHSY and CDR2 SAAADI come from the germline V gene. The CDR3 bases are TGCGCCAGCAGTGAGCCTTACAGGGGTTGGGGGAATGAGCAGTTCTTC. Amino acid sequence: CASSEPYRGWGNEQFF.

The chain carries TRBV18 and TRBJ2-7; possible D gene TRBD1, 5 bases. The length of the CDR3 is 14 residues. V lost 3 bases and J lost 2, with 11 bases in between. Germline V gene data show CDR1 as KGHSH and CDR2 as LQKENI. The CDR3 loop is CASSPVDNPYEQYF. CDR3 DNA: TGTGCCAGCTCACCGGTGGACAACCCCTACGAGCAGTACTTC.

The chain carries TRBV15 and TRBJ2-3; a weak D match, TRBD2 (5 bases). The V end lost 2 bases, the J end lost 0 bases, and 9 bases lay between the germline ends. This CDR3 spans 15 amino acids. Germline assignment: CDR1 LNHNV and CDR2 YYDKDF (reference sequence). CDR3 in amino acids: CATSRSGQSTDTQYF. CDR3 in DNA: TGTGCCACCAGCAGAAGCGGTCAGAGCACAGATACGCAGTATTTT. Full variable domain (remainder filled in from reference TRBV15 and TRBJ2-3): DAMVIQNPRYQVTQFGKPVTLSCSQTLNHNVMYWYQQKSSQAPKLLFHYYDKDFNNEADTPDNFQSRRPNTSFCFLDIRSPGLGDTAMYLCATSRSGQSTDTQYFGPGTRLTVL.

The chain employs TRBV18 and TRBJ1-1; D remains unclear. The CDR3 covers 14 residues. Trimming left V 0 bases short and J 2 bases short, with 7 bases between. The germline CDR1 and CDR2 sequences are KGHSH and LQKENI. In nucleotides, the CDR3 is TGTGCCAGCTCACCACCGCTCATAAACACTGAAGCTTTCTTT. Amino acids: CASSPPLINTEAFF.

The chain is built from TRBV5-1 and TRBJ2-7; 8 nucleotides agree with TRBD1. This CDR3 spans 14 amino acids. Trimming took 6 bases from V and 0 from J; bases not matched to a gene: 5. Germline CDR1 and CDR2: SGHRS and YFSETQ. CDR3 nucleotide sequence: TGCGCCAGCAAGCGGACAGGGAGCTCCTACGAGCAGTACTTC. It specifies CASKRTGSSYEQYF.

This chain connects TRBV25-1 to TRBJ2-3; a weak D match, TRBD2 (6 bases). V dropped 8 bases and J dropped 0 bases, with 6 bases sitting between them. CDR1 and CDR2 (germline): MGHDK, SYGVNS. The CDR3 spans 12 residues. The CDR3 nucleotides are TGTGCCAGCGGGACTAGCACAGATACGCAGTATTTT. As protein: CASGTSTDTQYF.

This chain connects TRBV4-1 to TRBJ2-7; D is perhaps TRBD1 or TRBD2 (7 bases each). There are 15 residues in the CDR3. CDR1 and CDR2 (germline): MGHRA, YSYEKL. V was trimmed by 1 base and J by 3 bases, leaving 13 bases between them. CDR3 protein: CASSQGRGGLYEQYF. In DNA, the CDR3 is TGCGCCAGCAGCCAAGGCAGGGGGGGGCTCTACGAGCAGTACTTC.

The chain uses TRBV27 and TRBJ1-2, with 7 bases identical to TRBD1. V shed 5 bases, J shed 0 bases, and the junction held 3 bases outside the gene matches. Germline loops: CDR1 MNHEY, CDR2 SMNVEV (reference sequence). The CDR3 covers 14 residues. The CDR3 region is CASSLDRANYGYTF. The CDR3 DNA sequence: TGTGCCAGCAGTCTTGACAGGGCTAACTATGGCTACACCTTC.

CDR3 DNA: TGTGCCAGCAGCTTAGGGGGGCTAGCGGGAGTAGAGACCCAGTACTTC. It specifies CASSLGGLAGVETQYF. The V and J genes are TRBV7-2 and TRBJ2-5, with TRBD2 identical over 10 bases. CDR1 is SGHTA and CDR2 is FQGNSA in the germline V gene. The J segment lost 4 bases and the V segment lost 1 base, leaving 6 bases of the junction unmatched. This CDR3 is built from 16 residues.

The chain links TRBV10-1 to TRBJ1-2, with D hard to call. Trimming left V 3 bases short and J 4 bases short, with 3 bases between. Germline V lookup: CDR1 WNHNN, CDR2 SYGVQD (reference sequence). The CDR3 consists of 11 residues. This CDR3 is CASSDGYGYTF. The CDR3 bases are TGCGCCAGCAGTGACGGCTATGGCTACACCTTC.

This sequence joins TRBV27 and TRBJ2-7; D is undetermined. V was clipped by 4 bases and J by 3 bases, with 10 bases between them. The CDR3 sequence is 13 residues long. CDR1 and CDR2 (germline): MNHEY, SMNVEV (reference sequence). For the CDR3, the DNA is TGTGCCAGCAGTTACGGGCCCCACTACGAGCAGTACTTC. This translates into CASSYGPHYEQYF.

The chain couples TRBV6-6 to TRBJ2-1, with a tentative D call TRBD2 (5 bases). In germline, CDR1 is MNHNY, CDR2 SVGAGI (reference sequence). The CDR3 is 14 residues long. V was clipped by 5 bases and J by 2 bases, with 10 bases between them. CDR3 coding DNA: TGTGCCAGCAGTGACGGGATCCCCTACAATGAGCAGTTCTTC. Amino acid sequence: CASSDGIPYNEQFF.

This chain connects TRBV4-1 to TRBJ2-2, with D unresolved. Trimming removed 2 bases at V and 6 bases at J, with 4 bases between. Per germline, CDR1 MGHRA and CDR2 YSYEKL. This CDR3 comprises 12 residues. CDR3 nucleotide sequence: TGCGCCAGCAGCCAATTGCCCGGGGAGCTGTTTTTT. Translation gives CASSQLPGELFF.

The chain uses TRBV28 and TRBJ2-7; 10 bases are a match to TRBD2. This CDR3 has 16 amino acids. Per the germline V gene, CDR1 is MDHEN and CDR2 is SYDVKM. V lost 1 base to trimming and J lost 3 bases; unmatched junction nucleotides: 6. This chain's CDR3 is CASSLSGTSVFYEQYF. DNA for the CDR3: TGTGCCAGCAGTTTATCCGGGACTAGCGTTTTCTACGAGCAGTACTTC.

The rearrangement links TRBV5-8 to TRBJ1-2, with 7 bases aligning to TRBD1. The CDR3 consists of 14 residues. CDR1 and CDR2 from the germline V gene are SGHTS and YDEGEE. The ends lost 6 bases at V and 2 bases at J; junction bases unmatched: 7. CDR3 in amino acids: CASTRDSVNYGYTF. The CDR3 coding sequence is TGTGCCAGCACCAGGGACAGCGTGAACTATGGCTACACCTTC.

This chain joins TRBV29-1 and TRBJ1-2, with 9 bases identical to TRBD1. The V gene end was trimmed by 7 bases and the J gene end by 2 bases; junction bases not matched to a gene: 11. Germline V gives CDR1 SQVTM, CDR2 ANQGSEA. The CDR3 covers 15 residues. CDR3: CSGLTGTGPNYGYTF. The DNA of the CDR3 is TGCAGCGGATTAACAGGGACAGGGCCCAACTATGGCTACACCTTC. Full variable domain (remainder filled in from reference TRBV29-1 and TRBJ1-2): SAVISQKPSRDICQRGTSLTIQCQVDSQVTMMFWYRQQPGQSLTLIATANQGSEATYESGFVIDKFPISRPNLTFSTLTVSNMSPEDSSIYLCSGLTGTGPNYGYTFGSGTRLTVV.

The chain uses TRBV4-1 and TRBJ1-1; unclear D gene. Trimming took off 1 base at V and 4 bases at J, with 13 bases between the two ends. Per germline, CDR1 MGHRA and CDR2 YSYEKL. The CDR3 loop spans 15 amino acids. The CDR3 DNA reads as TGCGCCAGCAGCCAAGTGGCCCGGGAGGGCACTGAAGCTTTCTTT. Translation: CASSQVAREGTEAFF.

V gene TRBV25-1 combines with J gene TRBJ2-1; no reliable D call. Trimming cost V 4 bases and J 9 bases, with 13 bases left between them. Germline assignment: CDR1 MGHDK and CDR2 SYGVNS. There are 13 residues in the CDR3. CDR3 in amino acids: CASSGPPSGEQFF. The DNA for the CDR3 is TGTGCCAGCAGTGGCCCCCCCTCCGGTGAGCAGTTCTTC.

Only a few counts were recorded for this clone. V gene TRBV29-1 combines with J gene TRBJ1-4, with D uncertain. The V end lost 0 bases, the J end lost 8 bases, and 16 bases lay between the germline ends. The germline V gene has CDR1 SQVTM and CDR2 ANQGSEA. The length of the CDR3 is 15 residues. CDR3 protein: CSVEDPGGLGEKLFF. The CDR3 DNA is TGCAGCGTTGAAGATCCCGGAGGGCTAGGGGAAAAACTGTTTTTT.

This clone has just a few counts. V usage is TRBV6-5 and J usage is TRBJ1-5; D gene ambiguous. The CDR3 loop spans 14 amino acids. Trimming took off 3 bases at V and 4 bases at J, with 10 bases between the two ends. Germline V gene lookup returns CDR1 MNHEY and CDR2 SVGAGI. This CDR3 reads CASSYYGINQPQHF. CDR3 nucleotides: TGTGCCAGCAGTTATTATGGCATTAATCAGCCCCAGCATTTT.